The rows below give T cell receptor beta chains drawn from one sample of a study of blood T cells in healthy people across ages. TCRdb processed the 5' RACE reads anew with MiXCR; each CDR3 protein has one entry. This sample carries 1.5 million to 2 million distinct CDR3 sequences, roughly 32% of them seen once, and the ten largest clones take about 11%. The sequenced material came from blood. Receptors were obtained from a woman in her 30s in good health. Each CDR3 is given with its conserved first and last residue. The D gene is left open where the match is weak. Some rows have no size entry. The others give once, few or many, or a class for an expanded clone.

j_call: TRBJ2-1; clone_size: -; v_call: TRBV3-1; d_call: TRBD2; cdr3_nt: TGTGCCAGCTCCCCGGGTAGCGGGATCCAATCCTACAATGAGCAGTTCTTC; cdr3_aa: CASSPGSGIQSYNEQFF
j_call: TRBJ2-7; clone_size: few; v_call: TRBV12-3/TRBV12-4; d_call: -; cdr3_nt: TGTGCCAGCAGACTCGACAGCGTATCCTCCGAGCAGTACTTC; cdr3_aa: CASRLDSVSSEQYF
j_call: TRBJ1-2; clone_size: -; v_call: TRBV24-1; d_call: TRBD1; cdr3_nt: TGTGCCACCAGTGAAAAACAAGGACAGGGAGTATATGGCTACACCTTC; cdr3_aa: CATSEKQGQGVYGYTF
j_call: TRBJ2-1; clone_size: -; v_call: TRBV2; d_call: -; cdr3_nt: TGTGCCAGCAGTGTAAGCGGGCCCTACAATGAGCAGTTCTTC; cdr3_aa: CASSVSGPYNEQFF
j_call: TRBJ2-7; clone_size: -; v_call: TRBV7-8; d_call: -; cdr3_nt: TGTGCCAGCAGCGTGTACATGGGTTCCTACGAGCAGTACTTC; cdr3_aa: CASSVYMGSYEQYF
j_call: TRBJ2-3; clone_size: -; v_call: TRBV10-1; d_call: -; cdr3_nt: TGCACCAGCAGCATAGGGGCAGATACGCAGTATTTT; cdr3_aa: CTSSIGADTQYF
j_call: TRBJ2-3; clone_size: few; v_call: TRBV20-1; d_call: TRBD2; cdr3_nt: TGCAGTGCTAGTTCAGAAGGGACTAGCGGTTCCACAGATACGCAGTATTTT; cdr3_aa: CSASSEGTSGSTDTQYF
j_call: TRBJ2-5; clone_size: -; v_call: TRBV2; d_call: TRBD2; cdr3_nt: TGTGCCAGCAGTGTATTCCGATCGACTAGCGGGGGGCCCCAAGAGACCCAGTACTTC; cdr3_aa: CASSVFRSTSGGPQETQYF
j_call: TRBJ2-2; clone_size: few; v_call: TRBV9; d_call: -; cdr3_nt: TGTGCCAGCAGCGGGGTCACCGGGGAGCTGTTTTTT; cdr3_aa: CASSGVTGELFF
j_call: TRBJ2-3; clone_size: -; v_call: TRBV7-3; d_call: -; cdr3_nt: TGTGCCAGCGGCCCCCGAGCGACCCGCACAGATGCGCAGTATTTT; cdr3_aa: CASGPRATRTDAQYF
j_call: TRBJ2-7; clone_size: once; v_call: TRBV7-9; d_call: -; cdr3_nt: TGTGCCAGCAGCGCCGCAGGAAATGAGTACTTC; cdr3_aa: CASSAAGNEYF
j_call: TRBJ2-2; clone_size: few; v_call: TRBV29-1; d_call: -; cdr3_nt: TGCAGCGTTGTTGGGGGCACCGGGGAGCTGTTTTTT; cdr3_aa: CSVVGGTGELFF
j_call: TRBJ2-7; clone_size: few; v_call: TRBV28; d_call: TRBD1; cdr3_nt: TGTGCCAGCAGGGCAGGACAGGGTAGACTCTACGAGCAGTACTTC; cdr3_aa: CASRAGQGRLYEQYF
j_call: TRBJ2-7; clone_size: many; v_call: TRBV5-6; d_call: -; cdr3_nt: TGTGCCAGCAGCCCGACCGTACAGGGAGGGGAGCAGTACTTC; cdr3_aa: CASSPTVQGGEQYF
j_call: TRBJ1-2; clone_size: once; v_call: TRBV28; d_call: TRBD1; cdr3_nt: TGTGCCAGCAGTTTCTTTGACAGGGGAAACTATGGCTACACCTTC; cdr3_aa: CASSFFDRGNYGYTF
j_call: TRBJ2-2; clone_size: few; v_call: TRBV7-8; d_call: -; cdr3_nt: TGTGCCAGCAGACGTGCGAACACCGGGGAGCTGTTTTTT; cdr3_aa: CASRRANTGELFF
j_call: TRBJ2-5; clone_size: many; v_call: TRBV20-1; d_call: TRBD1; cdr3_nt: TGCAGTGCTAGAGATCGGGTCACAGGGGGCGCCTTAGGGACCCAGTACTTC; cdr3_aa: CSARDRVTGGALGTQYF
j_call: TRBJ2-3; clone_size: -; v_call: TRBV5-1; d_call: -; cdr3_nt: TGCGCCAGCAGCACAGGACAGCCAGGAGATACGCAGTATTTT; cdr3_aa: CASSTGQPGDTQYF
j_call: TRBJ2-6; clone_size: few; v_call: TRBV20-1; d_call: -; cdr3_nt: TGCAGTGCTACTTGGACAACTGGGGCCAACGTCCTGACTTTC; cdr3_aa: CSATWTTGANVLTF
j_call: TRBJ2-7; clone_size: many; v_call: TRBV29-1; d_call: -; cdr3_nt: TGCAGCGTTGGGACGTCCGCCGAGCAGTACTTC; cdr3_aa: CSVGTSAEQYF
j_call: TRBJ1-2; clone_size: few; v_call: TRBV15; d_call: -; cdr3_nt: TGTGCCACCAGCAGAGCAGTGGATGACTTCTATGGCTACACCTTC; cdr3_aa: CATSRAVDDFYGYTF
j_call: TRBJ2-7; clone_size: many; v_call: TRBV4-2; d_call: -; cdr3_nt: TGTGCCAGCAGCCAGTTGGGACCGCGCTACGAGCAGTACTTC; cdr3_aa: CASSQLGPRYEQYF
j_call: TRBJ2-7; clone_size: -; v_call: TRBV28; d_call: -; cdr3_nt: TGTGCCAGCAGTTCTACCGGGACGGGGATTACCTACGAGCAGTACTTC; cdr3_aa: CASSSTGTGITYEQYF
j_call: TRBJ2-5; clone_size: few; v_call: TRBV15; d_call: -; cdr3_nt: TGTGCCACCAGCAGAGATCTGGCAGCAGGCGGAGAGACCCAGTACTTC; cdr3_aa: CATSRDLAAGGETQYF
j_call: TRBJ2-1; clone_size: -; v_call: TRBV20-1; d_call: TRBD2; cdr3_nt: TGCAGTGCCCCGGCCGGCGGGAGCCCGTACAATGAGCAGTTCTTC; cdr3_aa: CSAPAGGSPYNEQFF
j_call: TRBJ2-7; clone_size: -; v_call: TRBV10-3; d_call: -; cdr3_nt: TGTGCCTTCAAATTAGGGGAAGGCGACGAGCAGTACTTC; cdr3_aa: CAFKLGEGDEQYF
j_call: TRBJ2-3; clone_size: -; v_call: TRBV4-1; d_call: -; cdr3_nt: TGCGCCAGCAGCCAAGATAAGGGGGGTCGCACAGATACGCAGTATTTT; cdr3_aa: CASSQDKGGRTDTQYF
j_call: TRBJ2-3; clone_size: -; v_call: TRBV5-6; d_call: TRBD2; cdr3_nt: TGTGCCAGCAGCTTTCAGCGGGGAATTAGCACAGATACGCAGTATTTT; cdr3_aa: CASSFQRGISTDTQYF
j_call: TRBJ2-7; clone_size: -; v_call: TRBV3-1; d_call: TRBD1; cdr3_nt: TGTGCCAGCAGGGCCCGGACAGGAAACTACGAGCAGTACTTC; cdr3_aa: CASRARTGNYEQYF
j_call: TRBJ1-1; clone_size: few; v_call: TRBV13; d_call: TRBD1; cdr3_nt: TGTGCCAGCAGCGCCACCGGGACAGGGGGCGGATTTACTGAAGCTTTCTTT; cdr3_aa: CASSATGTGGGFTEAFF
j_call: TRBJ2-7; clone_size: many; v_call: TRBV29-1; d_call: -; cdr3_nt: TGCAGCGTTGAAACTTCCAGGGGAGGGTTCGACGAGCAGTACTTC; cdr3_aa: CSVETSRGGFDEQYF
j_call: TRBJ2-3; clone_size: few; v_call: TRBV15; d_call: TRBD1; cdr3_nt: TGTGCCACCAGCAGAAGGACAGGGGGCCGCGCAGATACGCAGTATTTT; cdr3_aa: CATSRRTGGRADTQYF
j_call: TRBJ2-1; clone_size: few; v_call: TRBV18; d_call: TRBD1; cdr3_nt: TGTGCCAGCTCACGGGGACAGGACCCTTCCTACAATGAGCAGTTCTTC; cdr3_aa: CASSRGQDPSYNEQFF
j_call: TRBJ1-1; clone_size: -; v_call: TRBV30; d_call: -; cdr3_nt: TGTGCCAGACAGGTGAACACTGAAGCTTTCTTT; cdr3_aa: CARQVNTEAFF
j_call: TRBJ2-7; clone_size: few; v_call: TRBV30; d_call: TRBD2; cdr3_nt: TGTGCCTGGAGTGGGGGACTAGCGGACCTCTACGAGCAGTACTTC; cdr3_aa: CAWSGGLADLYEQYF
j_call: TRBJ2-3; clone_size: -; v_call: TRBV6-1; d_call: TRBD2; cdr3_nt: TGTGCCACCGCTAGCGGGGGGGCTGAAGATACGCAGTATTTT; cdr3_aa: CATASGGAEDTQYF
j_call: TRBJ2-1; clone_size: -; v_call: TRBV9; d_call: TRBD2; cdr3_nt: TGTGCCAGCAGCGTTAGCGGGAGTATCGGTGAGCAGTTCTTC; cdr3_aa: CASSVSGSIGEQFF
j_call: TRBJ2-7; clone_size: few; v_call: TRBV20-1; d_call: -; cdr3_nt: TGCAGTGCTAGAGATAAGGAGGGAAGCTCCTACGAGCAGTACTTC; cdr3_aa: CSARDKEGSSYEQYF
j_call: TRBJ2-1; clone_size: -; v_call: TRBV11-2; d_call: TRBD2; cdr3_nt: TGTGCCAGCAGCTATCTTAGCGGGGGGGCTTCCTACAATGAGCAGTTCTTC; cdr3_aa: CASSYLSGGASYNEQFF
j_call: TRBJ2-1; clone_size: -; v_call: TRBV29-1; d_call: TRBD1; cdr3_nt: TGCAGCGTTGATGCCGTTAGGACAGGGCAGAGCAATGAGCTGTTCTTC; cdr3_aa: CSVDAVRTGQSNELFF
j_call: TRBJ2-1; clone_size: few; v_call: TRBV20-1; d_call: -; cdr3_nt: TGCAGTGCTGATGGGACGAGCTCCTACAATGAGCAGTTCTTC; cdr3_aa: CSADGTSSYNEQFF
j_call: TRBJ1-2; clone_size: few; v_call: TRBV5-5; d_call: -; cdr3_nt: TGTGCCAGCAGCAGGGACATGGGGAAATATGGGGGCTACACCTTC; cdr3_aa: CASSRDMGKYGGYTF
j_call: TRBJ2-7; clone_size: few; v_call: TRBV20-1; d_call: -; cdr3_nt: TGCAGTGCCAGGGGCTCCGGGTCGCACGAGCAGTACTTC; cdr3_aa: CSARGSGSHEQYF
j_call: TRBJ2-1; clone_size: -; v_call: TRBV25-1; d_call: TRBD2; cdr3_nt: TGTGCCAGCAGTGACTCGACTAGCCCCTACAATGAGCAGTTCTTC; cdr3_aa: CASSDSTSPYNEQFF
j_call: TRBJ2-6; clone_size: many; v_call: TRBV4-1; d_call: TRBD1; cdr3_nt: TGCGCCAGCAGCCAAGGACAGGGGTGGTTTGGGGCCAACGTCCTGACTTTC; cdr3_aa: CASSQGQGWFGANVLTF
j_call: TRBJ2-3; clone_size: few; v_call: TRBV15; d_call: -; cdr3_nt: TGTGCCACCAGGGAAGGGCGGGGGCGCCCAGATACGCAGTATTTT; cdr3_aa: CATREGRGRPDTQYF
j_call: TRBJ2-1; clone_size: -; v_call: TRBV27; d_call: -; cdr3_nt: TGTGTCAGCAGTTTTAATCACAATGAGCAGTTCTTC; cdr3_aa: CVSSFNHNEQFF
j_call: TRBJ2-4; clone_size: -; v_call: TRBV4-1; d_call: -; cdr3_nt: TGCGCCAGCAGCCAAGTTCCAGGGCCCGGAGGCAAAAACATTCAGTACTTC; cdr3_aa: CASSQVPGPGGKNIQYF
j_call: TRBJ2-7; clone_size: -; v_call: TRBV7-9; d_call: -; cdr3_nt: TGTGCCAGCAGCGGTGAGGGGGTCCGGACCGTCTCCCCCTACGAGCAGTACTTC; cdr3_aa: CASSGEGVRTVSPYEQYF
j_call: TRBJ2-7; clone_size: few; v_call: TRBV9; d_call: TRBD2; cdr3_nt: TGTGCCAGCAGCGTAAGTGGCGGGGGGGCCGCGGAGACCCGGTACTTC; cdr3_aa: CASSVSGGGAAETRYF
j_call: TRBJ2-1; clone_size: -; v_call: TRBV9; d_call: -; cdr3_nt: TGTGCCAGCAGCGTAGGGAGTCAGGGCTACAATGAGCAGTTCTTC; cdr3_aa: CASSVGSQGYNEQFF